These T cell receptor beta chains were read from a single sample in a study of shared clonotypes between healthy human individuals. The method was immunoSEQ multiplex PCR; TCRdb's version includes in-frame clones alone and lacks a portion of them. The sample has around 2,100,000 clones, about 95% seen once. The sample was naive CD8+ T cells sorted from blood. Receptor source: a man aged 18 to 29 in good health. CDR3s include the opening cysteine and the closing phenylalanine or tryptophan. Fields, in order: CDR3 length, J gene, V gene, CDR3 protein.

13,TRBJ2-2,TRBV6-5,CAIRAANTGELFF
15,TRBJ2-7,TRBV7-8,CASTLTSSGYYEQYF
15,TRBJ2-5,TRBV4-1,CASSQDDAGEETQYF
13,TRBJ2-5,TRBV7-8,CASSTRQGETQYF
15,TRBJ1-1,TRBV11-1,CASSLQRRGNTEAFF
14,TRBJ2-5,TRBV7-8,CASSLLSGGETQYF
15,TRBJ2-7,TRBV6-5,CASSYSGRESYEQYF
14,TRBJ2-5,TRBV11-2,CASSLVNAAETQYF
17,TRBJ2-3,TRBV4-2,CASSQDPGGHDGDTQYF
13,TRBJ1-2,TRBV6-5,CASSPSSGTGYTF
15,TRBJ2-7,TRBV21-1,CASRYPPTSSYEQYF
14,TRBJ2-2,TRBV7-7,CASSLGLATGELFF
14,TRBJ1-2,TRBV6-5,CASSYSEGAQGYTF
16,TRBJ2-7,TRBV6-6,CASSYSAGTYSYEQYF
16,TRBJ2-1,TRBV7-6,CASSSADRGLDNEQFF
15,TRBJ2-2,TRBV7-7,CASSLGTETTGELFF
14,TRBJ1-5,TRBV7-9,CASSFGGMDQPQHF
13,TRBJ2-7,TRBV7-7,CASSLTLDYEQYF
14,TRBJ2-3,TRBV5-6,CASSVGQPTDTQYF
13,TRBJ2-3,TRBV19,CASSFQGTDTQYF
17,TRBJ1-1,TRBV6-1,CASSEAILTSMNTEAFF
17,TRBJ2-5,TRBV14,CASSQYWPSGNQETQYF
16,TRBJ1-2,TRBV19,CASSIDEESVKYGYTF
16,TRBJ2-7,TRBV4-1,CASSSRLAGSSYEQYF
14,TRBJ2-7,TRBV5-1,CASSRGLADYEQYF
15,TRBJ1-4,TRBV5-1,CASSLGPGADEKLFF
14,TRBJ2-1,TRBV6-5,CASSYVQGGDEQFF
16,TRBJ1-1,TRBV7-9,CASSLAPGGPNTEAFF
17,TRBJ2-3,TRBV14,CASSQDLGTESTDTQYF
17,TRBJ2-2,TRBV5-6,CASSLTAGGLRTGELFF
15,TRBJ2-5,TRBV7-9,CASSTSETHQETQYF
17,TRBJ1-5,TRBV15,CATSGSGQEGPYQPQHF
13,TRBJ2-7,TRBV10-2,CASRGPYSYEQYF
14,TRBJ2-7,TRBV15,CATSRGGPQGEQYF
11,TRBJ1-1,TRBV30,CAWRGDTEAFF
14,TRBJ2-2,TRBV9,CASSVGGGTGELFF
13,TRBJ2-4,TRBV15,CATLGLAKNIQYF
15,TRBJ2-1,TRBV27,CASSYLAGAYNEQFF
17,TRBJ1-4,TRBV9,CASSPSGTDKYNEKLFF
18,TRBJ1-3,TRBV11-2,CASSFLNPPDRAGNTIYF
15,TRBJ1-6,TRBV5-5,CASSFDWVSNSPLHF
14,TRBJ2-5,TRBV27,CASSQTGVGETQYF
15,TRBJ2-1,TRBV9,CASSVEGTTYNEQFF
13,TRBJ2-2,TRBV15,CATRELGTGELFF
14,TRBJ1-2,TRBV30,CAWLNRGLLHGYTF
15,TRBJ1-5,TRBV4-1,CASSSVVGGSQPQHF
16,TRBJ2-7,TRBV6-1,CASSEDSGTEDYEQYF
13,TRBJ1-2,TRBV6-1,CASSEEALYGYTF
14,TRBJ1-1,TRBV28,CASSLFGQGTEAFF
14,TRBJ1-5,TRBV28,CASSFVGIRQPQHF
15,TRBJ2-3,TRBV5-1,CASSLSGGATDTQYF
13,TRBJ1-1,TRBV4-3,CASSQDEGTPGGF
14,TRBJ1-1,TRBV2,CASSESPGGGWAFF